The 24 T cell receptor beta chains below all came from one sample that was sequenced in a study of CD8 T cells in Susac syndrome. RNA amounts of 0.5 to 1 ug underwent reverse transcription with random hexamers. TCRdb reprocessed the immunoSEQ multiplex PCR reads with MiXCR, giving one entry per CDR3 protein. The table lists 300,000 to 350,000 distinct CDR3 sequences, about 91% of them singletons, with 0.065% in the top ten. Sequencing used CD4+ T cells from PBMCs. All receptors come from a human donor with multiple sclerosis.

The rearrangement links TRBV6-2 or TRBV6-3 to TRBJ2-1, with D possibly matching TRBD2 (5 bases). V shed 8 bases and J shed 6 bases, with 17 bases lying between them. The CDR3 runs 14 residues. Germline lookup yields CDR1 MNHEY and CDR2 SVGEGT. CDR3 nucleotides: TGTGCCAGCGCTCCGAGCGGAAAGATCAATGAGCAGTTCTTC. It is translated as CASAPSGKINEQFF.

V gene TRBV20-1 combines with J gene TRBJ1-5, with D hard to call. The germline V gene encodes CDR1 DFQATT and CDR2 SNEGSKA (reference sequence). The CDR3 contains 14 residues. Trimming stripped 3 bases from V and 1 base from J, with 10 bases between. This CDR3 reads CSARKGPSNQPQHF. The DNA of the CDR3 is TGCAGTGCTAGGAAGGGTCCCAGCAATCAGCCCCAGCATTTT.

The CDR3 region has the DNA TGCAGCATAAGGCAAGGTTGGAGGAATGAAAAACTGTTTTTT. Translating it yields CSIRQGWRNEKLFF. V gene TRBV29-1 combines with J gene TRBJ1-4; D gene uncertain. The germline CDR1 and CDR2 sequences are SQVTM and ANQGSEA. The CDR3 totals 14 residues. Trimming stripped 8 bases from V and 5 bases from J, with 18 bases between.

The genes are TRBV5-4 and TRBJ2-1; D is uncertain. The CDR3 has 13 residues. V was pared by 4 bases and J by 5 bases, with 10 bases between. In germline, CDR1 is SGHNT, CDR2 YYREEE (reference sequence). CDR3 residues: CASSAQTDNEQFF. Written as DNA, the CDR3 is TGTGCCAGCAGCGCCCAGACGGACAATGAGCAGTTCTTC.

The count of this clonotype is one. The chain uses TRBV4-1 and TRBJ2-7, with D possibly being TRBD1 (5 bases). Germline loops: CDR1 MGHRA, CDR2 YSYEKL. V gave up 5 bases and J gave up 1 base, with 12 bases separating them. The CDR3 totals 14 residues. The chain's CDR3 is CASSAPTVSYEQYF. CDR3 nucleotides: TGCGCCAGCAGCGCTCCGACAGTTTCCTACGAGCAGTACTTC.

V usage is TRBV6-5 and J usage is TRBJ1-2; 9 nucleotides align to TRBD1. Germline V CDR1 and CDR2: MNHEY, SVGAGI. The trim removed 8 bases at V and 5 bases at J, leaving 9 bases unmatched. The CDR3 spans 14 residues. CDR3 sequence reads: CASARGQGLYGYTF. The CDR3 nucleotides are TGTGCCAGCGCTCGAGGACAGGGGCTTTATGGCTACACCTTC.

The rearrangement links TRBV3-1 to TRBJ1-5; D is undetermined. The CDR3 totals 15 residues. Germline CDR1 LGHDT, CDR2 YNNKEL (reference sequence). V lost 1 base and J lost 2, with 9 bases in between. CDR3 DNA: TGTGCCAGCAGCCAAGGGGTCGTTGGCAATCAGCCCCAGCATTTT. It translates to CASSQGVVGNQPQHF.

The V gene is TRBV5-4, the J gene TRBJ2-2; 8 bases map to TRBD2. Germline V CDR1 and CDR2: SGHNT, YYREEE (reference sequence). The CDR3 loop spans 16 amino acids. Trimming took 1 base from V and 3 from J; bases not matched to a gene: 5. CDR3 DNA sequence: TGTGCCAGCAGCTTGCCGGCGGGGGGAGACACCGGGGAGCTGTTTTTT. Its translation: CASSLPAGGDTGELFF.

The chain links TRBV27 to TRBJ1-2; D not resolved. The V end was cut by 5 bases, the J end by 8 bases, with 18 bases between. This CDR3 comprises 14 residues. Germline lookup yields CDR1 MNHEY and CDR2 SMNVEV (reference sequence). In DNA form, the CDR3 reads TGTGCCAGCAGTCCATCGTTTTTAAGGCCCGGCTACACCTTC. It codes for CASSPSFLRPGYTF.

The genes are TRBV25-1 and TRBJ2-7; no clear D. Germline loops: CDR1 MGHDK, CDR2 SYGVNS. The V end was cut by 9 bases, the J end by 0 bases, with 6 bases between. The CDR3 consists of 11 residues. CDR3 coding DNA: TGTGCCAGTGGTATCTCCTACGAGCAGTACTTC. This translates into CASGISYEQYF.

The V gene is TRBV5-1, the J gene TRBJ1-1; D gene uncertain. V lost 0 bases and J 1 base, leaving 13 bases between the germline ends. This CDR3 region has 16 residues. Germline assignment: CDR1 SGHRS and CDR2 YFSETQ. CDR3 bases: TGCGCCAGCAGCTTGGGTACCCGAGCACCGAACACTGAAGCTTTCTTT. Its translation: CASSLGTRAPNTEAFF.

The chain uses TRBV7-9 and TRBJ2-2; the match to TRBD2 covers 11 bases. The CDR3 is 15 amino acids. After removal of 7 bases from V and 4 bases from J, the junction contained 5 bases not matched to a gene. Germline V CDR1 and CDR2: SEHNR, FQNEAQ (reference sequence). CDR3 in DNA: TGTGCCAGCACCATAGCGGGAGGGCGCACCGGGGAGCTGTTTTTT. Protein sequence: CASTIAGGRTGELFF.

The chain carries TRBV29-1 and TRBJ1-2; 8 nucleotides align to TRBD1. CDR3 length equals 15 residues. Germline-derived CDR1 and CDR2 are SQVTM and ANQGSEA. Germline trimming cut 4 bases from V and 0 bases from J; bases unmatched to any gene: 7. CDR3 residues: CSVVGQGLANYGYTF. As DNA, the CDR3 is TGCAGCGTTGTTGGACAGGGACTAGCTAACTATGGCTACACCTTC.

This chain uses TRBV20-1 with TRBJ2-6, with a weak D call TRBD2 (5 bases). Germline V lookup: CDR1 DFQATT, CDR2 SNEGSKA (reference sequence). The V end was cut by 6 bases, the J end by 2 bases, with 20 bases between. There are 17 residues in the CDR3. CDR3: CSAEEAVHPTGANVLTF. In DNA, the CDR3 is TGCAGTGCGGAGGAGGCCGTCCACCCCACTGGGGCCAACGTCCTGACTTTC.

The chain employs TRBV4-2 and TRBJ2-3; D is unresolved. CDR3 size: 15 residues. The ends were cut back, 2 bases at V and 3 bases at J, with 12 bases in the middle. From germline, CDR1 is LGHNA and CDR2 YNFKEQ. The CDR3 coding sequence is TGTGCCAGCAGCCAAACCATCCCAGCGACAGATACGCAGTATTTT. Translation gives CASSQTIPATDTQYF.

The chain carries TRBV29-1 and TRBJ2-7; D call uncertain. This CDR3 has 12 residues. Per germline, CDR1 SQVTM and CDR2 ANQGSEA. V was cut by 5 bases and J by 7 bases, with 15 bases left in between. The CDR3 reads CSVRSTVGEQYF. The CDR3 DNA reads TGCAGCGTTCGTTCCACTGTGGGTGAGCAGTACTTC.

The rearrangement links TRBV21-1 to TRBJ1-2; the table's D gene call, TRBD1, was not cross checked with the DNA. TRBV21-1 is shown as a pseudogene. The CDR3 is 15 residues long. The CDR3 bases are TGTGCCAGCAGCATCGGCAGGGGCGTAGGGTATGGCTACACCTTC. Its protein is CASSIGRGVGYGYTF.

This clonotype came up once. The chain couples TRBV20-1 to TRBJ2-6, with D uncertain. CDR3 length equals 12 residues. CDR1 is DFQATT and CDR2 is SNEGSKA in the germline V gene (reference sequence). The V end was cut by 7 bases, the J end by 1 base, with 5 bases between. The CDR3, as DNA: TGCAGTGGTACATCTGGGGCCAACGTCCTGACTTTC. Its protein product is CSGTSGANVLTF.

The V call is TRBV29-1, the J call TRBJ1-1; D not certain. V gave up 4 bases and J gave up 3 bases, with 6 bases separating them. The CDR3 consists of 11 residues. Germline V lookup: CDR1 SQVTM, CDR2 ANQGSEA. CDR3 loop: CSVVVYTEAFF. The CDR3 DNA reads TGCAGCGTTGTAGTATACACTGAAGCTTTCTTT.

The gene calls are TRBV14 and TRBJ2-7, with TRBD1 matching over 7 bases. Germline CDR1 reads SGHDN; CDR2 reads FVKESK. With V trimmed by 1 base and J by 2 bases, 5 bases remained unmatched. The length of the CDR3 is 15 residues. CDR3 residues: CASSQGEGGAYEQYF. The CDR3 region has the DNA TGTGCCAGCAGCCAAGGAGAAGGGGGCGCCTACGAGCAGTACTTC.

The CDR3 here is CASSFRQGRAQPQHF. Here the CDR3 DNA reads TGTGCCAGCAGCTTCCGACAGGGTCGGGCGCAGCCCCAGCATTTT. The chain has TRBV5-6 and TRBJ1-5; 7 bases are shared with TRBD1. The CDR3 covers 15 residues. Germline V CDR1 and CDR2: SGHDT, YYEEEE. J was trimmed by 7 bases and V by 2 bases; bases with no gene match: 9.

This rearrangement joins TRBV7-3 to TRBJ2-5; D is undetermined. Looked up from germline, CDR1 is SGHTA and CDR2 is FQGTGA. The CDR3 spans 12 residues. Trimming removed 2 bases from V and 5 bases from J, with 6 bases in between. The CDR3 bases are TGTGCCAGCAGCTTATTTGGGGAGACCCAGTACTTC. This encodes CASSLFGETQYF.

The V gene is TRBV7-9, the J gene TRBJ1-1; D might be TRBD1 (5 bases). V lost 5 bases and J lost 5, with 15 bases in between. Per the germline V gene, CDR1 is SEHNR and CDR2 is FQNEAQ (reference sequence). The CDR3 is made up of 14 amino acids. The CDR3 region is CASSLVGGLTEAFF. As DNA, the CDR3 is TGTGCCAGCAGCCTAGTGGGGGGATTAACTGAAGCTTTCTTT.

The chain joins TRBV30 to TRBJ2-7; D call uncertain. The CDR3 sequence is 12 residues long. CDR1 GTSNPN and CDR2 SVGIG come from the germline V gene (reference sequence). Trimming left V 1 base short and J 1 base short, with 5 bases between. The CDR3 bases are TGTGCCTGGAGTGGGGATTCCTACGAGCAGTACTTC. It yields the protein CAWSGDSYEQYF.